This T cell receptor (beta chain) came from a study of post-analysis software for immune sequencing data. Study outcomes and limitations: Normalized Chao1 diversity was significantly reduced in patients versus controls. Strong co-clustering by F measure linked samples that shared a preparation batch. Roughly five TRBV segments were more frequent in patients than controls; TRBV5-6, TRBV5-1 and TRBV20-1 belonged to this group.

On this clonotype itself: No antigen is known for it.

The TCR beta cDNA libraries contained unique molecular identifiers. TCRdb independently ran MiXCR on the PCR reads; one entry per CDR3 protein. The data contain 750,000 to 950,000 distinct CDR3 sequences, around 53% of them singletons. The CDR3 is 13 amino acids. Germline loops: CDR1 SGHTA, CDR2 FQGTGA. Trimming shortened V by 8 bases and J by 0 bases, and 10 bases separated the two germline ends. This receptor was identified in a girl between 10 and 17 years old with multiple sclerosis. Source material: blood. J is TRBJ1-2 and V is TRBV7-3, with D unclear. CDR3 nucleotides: TGTGCCAGCGGGTCGGGGTCTAACTATGGCTACACCTTC. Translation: CASGSGSNYGYTF.